The source of this TCR beta chain is a study of T cell responses to AZD1222 COVID-19 vaccine (dated by TCRdb to the early 2020s). Some background on the complete study: AZD1222 recipients with second doses at about 4 weeks or about 12 weeks were pooled, because spike-specific TCR depth and breadth did not differ between schedules. TCR sequencing covered 230 to 250 trial participants: 200 to 220 given two doses of AZD1222 and about 26 given two doses of MenACWY control vaccine. Trial participants were enrolled into age subgroups of 18-55, 56-69 and 70-plus years, which contained roughly 140, 27 and 60 TCR-sequenced participants, respectively.

The CDR3 regions of human TCRbeta chains were analyzed by immunosequencing. The original pipeline was this. Repertoire TCRs were matched against a reference library of SARS-CoV-2-specific TCRs generated with the MIRA antigen-specificity platform. Breadth was defined as the fraction of unique TCRs that were SARS-CoV-2-associated, and depth was defined as the fraction of total T cells that were SARS-CoV-2-associated. Using the MIRA data, each spike-specific TCR was assigned both to the spike region to which the TCR was reactive and to a CD4 or CD8 class. Log10-transformed breadth and depth values were compared by one-way ANOVA with Sidak's multiple comparisons tests. The source is immuneACCESS, and TCRdb retained only in-frame sequences with V and J called. Part of the clones is not carried over; for the studies checked, unresolved V genes explain less than half of this, and the remainder is unexplained. V and J calls and clone size are those listed in that table; D and trimming were worked out from the DNA. This sample has 150,000 or so clones in its table, and about nine tenths of those were observed once. Together, the top ten hold roughly 5% of the sample.

The full study reports these points: Most participants were white British and females outnumbered males, and the authors suggested that clonal diversity may have been underestimated. The whole spike protein was spanned by vaccine-associated CD4 TCRs, and dominant responses were seen in regions 160-218 and 743-854. No day 14 peak-response samples were available, so repertoires were characterized only after the peak T cell response. Reportedly, almost half of the unique spike-specific TCRs recognized epitopes lying outside the regions that are mutated in the B.1.351 and B.1.1.7 variants. In the small 56-69-year group, the increase in depth fell short of significance, most likely because of low power. Only a handful of AZD1222 recipients were SARS-CoV-2 seropositive at baseline, limiting conclusions about previously exposed vaccinees. After two AZD1222 doses, spike-specific TCR breadth and depth were significantly higher than at day 0 and than in MenACWY recipients.

The time point label of this sample denotes: baseline before first vaccination. Vaccinee samples were obtained from the UK trials COV001 and COV002, which included a single-blind randomized controlled phase 2/3 trial of AZD1222 (ChAdOx1 nCoV-19) in healthy adults. For TCRbeta chain sequencing, PBMC samples from trial participants were taken at day 0 and at day 28 after the second dose. A single count supports this clone. It lacks a known antigen. No per-base quality is available; no much larger clone lies one base away. V gives up 6 bases and J gives up 5 bases, and the segment between their germline ends measures 13 bases. CDR1 MDHEN and CDR2 SYDVKM are derived from the germline V gene. Measured from the cysteine to the phenylalanine, the CDR3 is 14 residues long. Left in the record is the CDR3 DNA by itself, 42 bases read in frame from the first base.

Sequenced here: peripheral blood, sampled on day 0 of AZD1222 vaccination. Rearrangement joined TRBV28 to TRBJ2-2; the D element could tentatively be TRBD1 or TRBD2, as 5 bases agree for each. This clonotype originated in an adult in good health. DNA sequence: TGTGCCAGCAGGTCCCCCGGGGCTACCGGGGAGCTGTTTTTT. It encodes CASRSPGATGELFF.